This is a list of T cell receptor beta chains from one sample in a study of identical twins. TCRdb re-called the 5' RACE reads through MiXCR, storing one row per CDR3 protein. The data show 500,000 to 600,000 distinct CDR3 sequences, 20% to 25% seen once. This sample also appeared in a second study, on T cells expressing NK-cell markers.

The sequencing input was CD4+ T cells sorted from blood. These receptors all come from a woman aged 18-30 years in good health. Both conserved end residues are part of each CDR3. A D gene is named only where the DNA matches it firmly. The listing skips clone size in some rows; elsewhere it reads once, few, many or a size class.

>TRBV2|NA|many|TRBJ1-2
CASSWTVGYTF
TGTGCCAGCTCCTGGACAGTCGGCTACACCTTC
>TRBV5-6|NA|NA|TRBJ2-1
CASSLVAFEQFF
TGTGCCAGCAGCTTGGTGGCTTTTGAGCAGTTCTTC
>TRBV6-5|TRBD2|few|TRBJ2-3
CATGVAGATQYF
TGTGCCACGGGAGTAGCGGGAGCTACGCAGTATTTT
>TRBV9|NA|NA|TRBJ2-5
CASSRMGSSKETQYF
TGTGCCAGCAGCCGGATGGGGTCTAGCAAAGAGACCCAGTACTTC
>TRBV6-2/TRBV6-3|TRBD2|few|TRBJ2-1
CASALAGGSSYNEQFF
TGTGCCAGCGCCCTAGCGGGAGGTTCCTCCTACAATGAGCAGTTCTTC
>TRBV6-1|NA|few|TRBJ2-2
CASNHAGELFF
TGTGCCAGCAACCATGCCGGGGAGCTGTTTTTT
>TRBV12-3/TRBV12-4|TRBD2|NA|TRBJ2-3
CASRFSGSGDTQYF
TGTGCCAGCAGATTCAGCGGGAGTGGAGATACGCAGTATTTT
>TRBV7-8|NA|NA|TRBJ2-1
CASSPLGRLYNEQFF
TGTGCCAGCAGCCCACTTGGCAGACTATACAATGAGCAGTTCTTC
>TRBV20-1|NA|many|TRBJ2-7
CSASNINGAYEQYF
TGCAGTGCTAGTAACATAAACGGGGCCTACGAGCAGTACTTC
>TRBV12-3/TRBV12-4|TRBD2|few|TRBJ2-1
CASSLSAVSGGAPYNEQFF
TGTGCCAGCAGTTTATCGGCAGTCAGCGGGGGGGCCCCCTACAATGAGCAGTTCTTC
>TRBV20-1|NA|many|TRBJ2-1
CSASPNEQFF
TGCAGTGCTAGTCCAAACGAGCAGTTCTTC
>TRBV9|NA|few|TRBJ2-1
CASSVAREQFF
TGTGCCAGCAGCGTAGCACGGGAGCAGTTCTTC
>TRBV11-2|TRBD2|NA|TRBJ2-3
CASSLGRRGAGGPTDTQYF
TGTGCCAGCAGCTTAGGTCGCCGTGGAGCGGGAGGACCGACAGATACGCAGTATTTT
>TRBV6-5|NA|NA|TRBJ2-3
CASSYGPTSTDTQYF
TGTGCCAGCAGTTACGGGCCTACTAGCACAGATACGCAGTATTTT
>TRBV10-3|TRBD1|many|TRBJ1-2
CAINPRGNWNYGYTF
TGTGCCATCAATCCCAGGGGGAACTGGAACTATGGCTACACCTTC
>TRBV7-3|NA|NA|TRBJ2-1
CASSLIGLAGEQFF
TGTGCCAGCAGCTTAATAGGACTCGCGGGTGAGCAGTTCTTC
>TRBV9|TRBD2|NA|TRBJ2-3
CASSPDGRLTDTQYF
TGTGCCAGCAGCCCCGACGGGAGGTTGACAGATACGCAGTATTTT
>TRBV12-3/TRBV12-4|TRBD1|many|TRBJ1-3
CASRMTGTSGNTIYF
TGTGCCAGCAGGATGACAGGGACCTCTGGAAACACCATATATTTT
>TRBV5-1|TRBD2|NA|TRBJ2-1
CASSSTSGTLNEQFF
TGCGCCAGCAGCTCGACTAGCGGGACCTTGAATGAGCAGTTCTTC
>TRBV7-7|NA|few|TRBJ2-2
CASSKSPTGELFF
TGTGCTAGCAGCAAGAGTCCGACCGGGGAGCTGTTTTTT
>TRBV3-1|TRBD2|NA|TRBJ2-1
CASSKARGRYNEQFF
TGTGCCAGCAGCAAAGCCCGCGGGAGGTACAATGAGCAGTTCTTC
>TRBV9|TRBD2|many|TRBJ2-1
CASSGRLAGAEQFF
TGTGCCAGCAGCGGGAGACTAGCGGGAGCTGAGCAGTTCTTC
>TRBV7-2|NA|many|TRBJ2-3
CASSPERDPRFTQYF
TGTGCCAGCAGCCCGGAGAGGGACCCCCGTTTTACGCAGTATTTT
>TRBV7-9|TRBD1|NA|TRBJ2-1
CASSVMTRDRGLNEQFF
TGTGCCAGCAGCGTAATGACCCGGGACAGGGGGCTTAATGAGCAGTTCTTC
>TRBV30|NA|few|TRBJ2-3
CAWRASGGTQYF
TGTGCCTGGAGGGCGAGTGGCGGTACGCAGTATTTT
>TRBV20-1|NA|few|TRBJ2-5
CSARVRGLETQYF
TGCAGTGCTAGAGTTCGGGGATTGGAGACCCAGTACTTC
>TRBV7-2|TRBD2|few|TRBJ2-2
CASTIGGGGPGELFF
TGTGCCAGCACCATTGGGGGGGGAGGCCCCGGGGAGCTGTTTTTT
>TRBV20-1|NA|few|TRBJ2-7
CSARSAARDSYEQYF
TGCAGTGCTAGGAGCGCGGCTAGGGACTCCTACGAGCAGTACTTC
>TRBV20-1|TRBD2|few|TRBJ2-1
CSGRLAWGAGDEQFF
TGCAGTGGCCGACTAGCGTGGGGAGCGGGCGATGAGCAGTTCTTC
>TRBV7-9|NA|NA|TRBJ1-2
CASSSQRDYGYTF
TGTGCCAGCAGCTCCCAGCGGGACTATGGCTACACCTTC
>TRBV7-2|TRBD2|NA|TRBJ2-7
CASSSNFGLAGAYEQYF
TGTGCCAGCAGCTCGAATTTCGGACTAGCGGGGGCCTACGAGCAGTACTTC
>TRBV20-1|TRBD2|NA|TRBJ2-7
CSARGPLAGVGEQYF
TGCAGTGCTAGAGGCCCCCTAGCGGGGGTGGGCGAGCAGTACTTC
>TRBV12-5|NA|NA|TRBJ1-5
CASGLVAGGNQPQHF
TGTGCTAGTGGTTTGGTGGCAGGAGGTAATCAGCCCCAGCATTTT
>TRBV18|NA|few|TRBJ2-3
CASSRDVTDTQYF
TGTGCCAGCTCACGGGACGTCACAGATACGCAGTATTTT
>TRBV20-1|NA|many|TRBJ2-7
CSASGAGYEQYF
TGCAGTGCTAGCGGGGCCGGGTACGAGCAGTACTTC
>TRBV5-1|NA|NA|TRBJ2-7
CASSLVRAGGVEQYF
TGCGCCAGCAGCTTGGTGAGGGCAGGGGGGGTCGAGCAGTACTTC
>TRBV6-2/TRBV6-3|TRBD1|NA|TRBJ1-3
CASRRQGIGNTIYF
TGTGCCAGCAGACGACAGGGTATTGGAAACACCATATATTTT